The TCR beta chain under discussion was sequenced for a study of human T cells and chemical hapten exposure. Turning to the study itself: TCR yields per sample varied, mainly owing to small pooled library volume differences.

Library preparation tagged each individual cDNA molecule with a unique molecular identifier. TCRdb analysed the RACE reads with MiXCR anew, one entry per CDR3 protein. The sample yields about 65,000 distinct CDR3 sequences, about 6% seen once. With V trimmed by 2 bases and J by 1 base, 7 bases remained unmatched. The CDR3 sequence is 17 residues long. The time point denotes: healthy volunteer bleed at 6 weeks. The authors' total RNA extraction used unfractionated whole blood. The rearrangement joins TRBV12-3 or TRBV12-4 to TRBJ2-2, with 7 bases aligning to TRBD2. The receptor comes from a female donor in good health. Some clones in this sample may be carry-over from other donors' samples. Material for sequencing was whole blood. The CDR3 DNA reads as TGTGCCAGCAGTTTATCAGGACTAGGAATGAACACCGGGGAGCTGTTTTTT. It is translated as CASSLSGLGMNTGELFF.